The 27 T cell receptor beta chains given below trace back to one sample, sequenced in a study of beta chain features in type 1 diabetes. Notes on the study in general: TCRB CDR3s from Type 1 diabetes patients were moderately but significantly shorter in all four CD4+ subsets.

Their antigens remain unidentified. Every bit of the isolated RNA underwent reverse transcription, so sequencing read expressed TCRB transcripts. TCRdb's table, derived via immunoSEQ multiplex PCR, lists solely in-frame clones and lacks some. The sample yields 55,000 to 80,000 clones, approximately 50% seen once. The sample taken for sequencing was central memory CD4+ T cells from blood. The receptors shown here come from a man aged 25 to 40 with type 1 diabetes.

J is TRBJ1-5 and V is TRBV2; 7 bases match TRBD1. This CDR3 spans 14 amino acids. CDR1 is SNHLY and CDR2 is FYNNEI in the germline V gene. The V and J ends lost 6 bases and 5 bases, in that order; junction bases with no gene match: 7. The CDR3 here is CASRGEQGYQPQHF. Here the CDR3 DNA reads TGTGCCAGCAGGGGGGAACAGGGGTATCAGCCCCAGCATTTT.

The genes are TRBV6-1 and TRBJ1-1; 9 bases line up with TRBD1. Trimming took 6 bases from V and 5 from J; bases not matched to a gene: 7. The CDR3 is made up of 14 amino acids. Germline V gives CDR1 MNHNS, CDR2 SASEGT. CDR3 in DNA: TGTGCCAGCAGAGCGACAGGGGGTACGACTGAAGCTTTCTTT. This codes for CASRATGGTTEAFF.

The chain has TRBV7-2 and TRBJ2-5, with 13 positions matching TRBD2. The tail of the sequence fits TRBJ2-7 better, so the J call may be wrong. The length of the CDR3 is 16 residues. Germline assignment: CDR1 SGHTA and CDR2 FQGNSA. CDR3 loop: CASSLDGTSGAREQYF. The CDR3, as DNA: TGTGCCAGCAGCTTAGACGGGACTAGCGGGGCCCGCGAGCAGTACTTC.

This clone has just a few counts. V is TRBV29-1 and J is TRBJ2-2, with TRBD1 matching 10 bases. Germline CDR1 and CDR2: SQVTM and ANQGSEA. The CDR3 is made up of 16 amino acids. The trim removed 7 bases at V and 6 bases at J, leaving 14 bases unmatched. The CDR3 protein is CSATKMDRGISGELFF. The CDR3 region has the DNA TGCAGCGCCACCAAGATGGACAGGGGGATCTCCGGGGAGCTGTTTTTT.

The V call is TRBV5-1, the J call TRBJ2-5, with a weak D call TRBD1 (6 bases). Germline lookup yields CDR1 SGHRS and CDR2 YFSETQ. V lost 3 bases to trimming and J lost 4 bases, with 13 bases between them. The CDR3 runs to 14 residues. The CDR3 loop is CASSSGHGGETQYF. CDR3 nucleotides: TGCGCCAGCAGCTCGGGACATGGAGGAGAGACCCAGTACTTC.

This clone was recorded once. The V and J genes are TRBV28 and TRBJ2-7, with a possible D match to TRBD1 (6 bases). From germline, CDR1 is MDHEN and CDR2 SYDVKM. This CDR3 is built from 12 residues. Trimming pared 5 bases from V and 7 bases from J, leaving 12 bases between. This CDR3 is CASSPQGREQYF. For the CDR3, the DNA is TGTGCCAGCAGTCCCCAGGGGCGAGAGCAGTACTTC.

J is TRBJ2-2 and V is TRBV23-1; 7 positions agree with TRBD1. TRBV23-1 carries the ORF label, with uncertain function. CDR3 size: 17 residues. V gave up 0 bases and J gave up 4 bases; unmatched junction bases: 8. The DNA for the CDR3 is TGCGCCAGCAGTCAATCTAAAGGGGGCTCGGGCACCGGGGAGCTGTTTTTT. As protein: CASSQSKGGSGTGELFF.

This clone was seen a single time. Here the CDR3 DNA reads TGTGCCAGCAGCCCGGCGGGGGACACTGAAGCTTTCTTT. Translated: CASSPAGDTEAFF. The genes are TRBV5-4 and TRBJ1-1; D possibly corresponds to TRBD1 (5 bases). Germline assignment: CDR1 SGHNT and CDR2 YYREEE (reference sequence). Trimming cost V 4 bases and J 3 bases, with 10 bases left between them. CDR3 length: 13 residues.

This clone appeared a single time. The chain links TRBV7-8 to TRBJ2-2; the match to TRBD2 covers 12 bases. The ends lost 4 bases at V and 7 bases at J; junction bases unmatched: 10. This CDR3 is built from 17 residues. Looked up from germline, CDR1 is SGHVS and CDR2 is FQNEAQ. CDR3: CASSSLRLAGEHGELFF. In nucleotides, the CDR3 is TGTGCCAGCAGCTCCCTCCGACTAGCGGGGGAACACGGGGAGCTGTTTTTT.

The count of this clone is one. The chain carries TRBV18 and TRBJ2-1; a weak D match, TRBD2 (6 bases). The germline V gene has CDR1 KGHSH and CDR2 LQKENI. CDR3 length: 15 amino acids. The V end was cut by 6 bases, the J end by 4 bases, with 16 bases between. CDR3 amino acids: CASSPERASYNEQFF. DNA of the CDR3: TGTGCCAGCTCGCCCGAGCGGGCCTCTTACAATGAGCAGTTCTTC.

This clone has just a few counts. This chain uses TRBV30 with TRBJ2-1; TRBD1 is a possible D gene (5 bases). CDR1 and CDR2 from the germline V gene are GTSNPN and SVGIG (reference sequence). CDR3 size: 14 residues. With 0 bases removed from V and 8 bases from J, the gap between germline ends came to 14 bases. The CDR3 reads CAWSVGLVRDEQFF. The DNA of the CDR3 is TGTGCCTGGAGTGTGGGGCTAGTTAGAGATGAGCAGTTCTTC.

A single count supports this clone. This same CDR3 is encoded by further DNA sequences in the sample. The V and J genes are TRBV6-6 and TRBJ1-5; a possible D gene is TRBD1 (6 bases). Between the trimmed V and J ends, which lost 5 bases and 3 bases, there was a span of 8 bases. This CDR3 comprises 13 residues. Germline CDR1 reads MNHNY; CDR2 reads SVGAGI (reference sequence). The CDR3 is CASSGQSNQPQHF. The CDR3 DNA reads TGTGCCAGCAGTGGACAGTCCAATCAGCCCCAGCATTTT.

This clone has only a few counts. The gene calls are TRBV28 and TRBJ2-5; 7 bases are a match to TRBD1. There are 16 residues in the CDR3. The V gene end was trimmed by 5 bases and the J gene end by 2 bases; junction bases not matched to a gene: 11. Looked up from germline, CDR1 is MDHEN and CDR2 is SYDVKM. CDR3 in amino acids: CASSPRQGQSQETQYF. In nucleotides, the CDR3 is TGTGCCAGCAGTCCCCGACAGGGTCAAAGTCAAGAGACCCAGTACTTC.

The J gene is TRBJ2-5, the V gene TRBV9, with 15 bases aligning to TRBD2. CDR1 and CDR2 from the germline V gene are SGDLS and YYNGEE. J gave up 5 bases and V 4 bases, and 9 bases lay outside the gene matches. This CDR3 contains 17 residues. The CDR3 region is CASSPGTSGGPGETQYF. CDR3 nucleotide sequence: TGTGCCAGCAGCCCCGGGACTAGCGGGGGGCCGGGGGAGACCCAGTACTTC.

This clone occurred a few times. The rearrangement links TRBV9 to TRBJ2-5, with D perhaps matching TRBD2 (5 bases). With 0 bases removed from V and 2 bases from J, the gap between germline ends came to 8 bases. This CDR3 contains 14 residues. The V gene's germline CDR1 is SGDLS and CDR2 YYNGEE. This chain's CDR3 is CASSVAGWQETQYF. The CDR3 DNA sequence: TGTGCCAGCAGCGTAGCGGGATGGCAAGAGACCCAGTACTTC.

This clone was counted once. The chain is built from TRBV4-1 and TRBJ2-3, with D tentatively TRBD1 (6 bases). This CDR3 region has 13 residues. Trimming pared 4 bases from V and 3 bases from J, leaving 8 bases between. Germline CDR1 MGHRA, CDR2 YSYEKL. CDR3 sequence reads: CASSPGTTDTQYF. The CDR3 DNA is TGCGCCAGCAGCCCCGGGACAACAGATACGCAGTATTTT.

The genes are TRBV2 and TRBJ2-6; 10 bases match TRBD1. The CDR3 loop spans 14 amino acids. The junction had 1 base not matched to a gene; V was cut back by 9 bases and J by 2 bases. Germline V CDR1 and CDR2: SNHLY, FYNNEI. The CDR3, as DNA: TGTGCCAGGACAGGGGGCACTGGGGCCAACGTCCTGACTTTC. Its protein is CARTGGTGANVLTF.

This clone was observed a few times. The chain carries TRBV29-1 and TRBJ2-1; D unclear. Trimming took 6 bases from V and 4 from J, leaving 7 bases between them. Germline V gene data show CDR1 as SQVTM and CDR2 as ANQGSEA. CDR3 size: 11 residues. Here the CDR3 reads CSVWLYNEQFF. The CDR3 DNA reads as TGCAGCGTGTGGCTGTACAATGAGCAGTTCTTC.

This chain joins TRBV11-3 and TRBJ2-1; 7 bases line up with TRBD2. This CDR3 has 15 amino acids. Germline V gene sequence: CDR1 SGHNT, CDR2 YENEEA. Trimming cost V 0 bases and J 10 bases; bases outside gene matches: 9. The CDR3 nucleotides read TGTGCCAGCAGCTTAGATAGCGCGGGGGAGCGAGAGCAGTTCTTC. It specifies CASSLDSAGEREQFF.

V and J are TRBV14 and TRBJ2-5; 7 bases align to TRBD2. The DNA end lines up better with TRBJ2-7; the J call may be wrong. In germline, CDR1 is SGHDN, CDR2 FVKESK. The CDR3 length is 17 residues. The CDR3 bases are TGTGCCAGCAGCCAAGATGACGGGAGGCCGAGCTCCTACGAGCAGTACTTC. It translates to CASSQDDGRPSSYEQYF.

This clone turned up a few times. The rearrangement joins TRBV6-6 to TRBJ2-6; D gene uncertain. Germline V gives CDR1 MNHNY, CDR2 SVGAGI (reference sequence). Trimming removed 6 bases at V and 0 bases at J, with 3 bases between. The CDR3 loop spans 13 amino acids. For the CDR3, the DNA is TGTGCCAGCAGCTCCTCTGGGGCCAACGTCCTGACTTTC. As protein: CASSSSGANVLTF.

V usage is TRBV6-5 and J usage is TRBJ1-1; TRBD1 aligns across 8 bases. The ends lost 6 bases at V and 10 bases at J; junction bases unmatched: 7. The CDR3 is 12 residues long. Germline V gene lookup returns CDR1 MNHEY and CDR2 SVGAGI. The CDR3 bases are TGTGCCAGCAGCCCACGGACAGGGACAGCTTTCTTT. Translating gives CASSPRTGTAFF.

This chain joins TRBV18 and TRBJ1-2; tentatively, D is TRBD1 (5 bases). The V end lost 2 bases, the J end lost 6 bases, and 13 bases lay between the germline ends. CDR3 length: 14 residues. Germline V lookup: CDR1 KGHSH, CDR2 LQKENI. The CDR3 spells CASSPTLQVDGYTF. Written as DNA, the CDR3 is TGTGCCAGCTCACCAACCCTACAGGTTGATGGCTACACCTTC.

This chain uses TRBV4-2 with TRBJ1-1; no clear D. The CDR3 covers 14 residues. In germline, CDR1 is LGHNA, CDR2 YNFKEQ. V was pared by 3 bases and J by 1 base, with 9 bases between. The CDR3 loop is CASSQGSKNTEAFF. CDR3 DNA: TGTGCCAGCAGCCAGGGCAGTAAGAACACTGAAGCTTTCTTT.

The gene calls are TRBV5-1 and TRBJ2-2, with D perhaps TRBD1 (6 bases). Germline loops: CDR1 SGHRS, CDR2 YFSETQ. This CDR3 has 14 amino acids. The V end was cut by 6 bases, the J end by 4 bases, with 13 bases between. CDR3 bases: TGCGCCAGCAAAATGGACAGTCGCACCGGGGAGCTGTTTTTT. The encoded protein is CASKMDSRTGELFF.

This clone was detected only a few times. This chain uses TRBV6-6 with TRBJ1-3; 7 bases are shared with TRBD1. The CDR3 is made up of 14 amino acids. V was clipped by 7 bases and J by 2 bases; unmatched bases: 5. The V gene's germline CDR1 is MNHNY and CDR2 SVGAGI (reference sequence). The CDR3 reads CASTQGVPGNTIYF. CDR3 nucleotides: TGTGCCAGCACCCAGGGGGTCCCTGGAAACACCATATATTTT.

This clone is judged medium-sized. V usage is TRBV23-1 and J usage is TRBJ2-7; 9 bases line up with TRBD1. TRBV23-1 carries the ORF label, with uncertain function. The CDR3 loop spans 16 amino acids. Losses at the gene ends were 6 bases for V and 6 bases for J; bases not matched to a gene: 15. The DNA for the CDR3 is TGCGCCAGCAGCCGGACAGGGGCACTAAAACGTTGCGAGCAGTACTTC. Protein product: CASSRTGALKRCEQYF.